Sequencing of this TCR beta chain was carried out in a study of graft-versus-host responses after intestinal transplantation. In the study overall: Multivisceral, liver-intestinal, or isolated intestinal grafts were transplanted into recipients. The study gave all recipients anti-thymocyte globulin induction, then tacrolimus and steroids for 2 to 3 years. Study-wide findings and caveats: Analysis identified GvH clones in recipient marrow, with some appearing first in ileum or blood. Allografts of patients with graft-donor T cell macrochimerism showed high graft-versus-host to host-versus-graft clone ratios.

Sequencing was performed with immunoSEQ multiplex PCR; in TCRdb, only in-frame clones are kept and a portion is missing. The sample consists of 8,000 to 10,000 clones, around nine tenths of them appearing once. From germline, CDR1 is MNHNS and CDR2 SASEGT. The ends were cut back, 7 bases at V and 2 bases at J, with 18 bases in the middle. The CDR3 is made up of 15 amino acids. From the graft tissue, intraepithelial and lamina propria lymphocytes were released through processing. As for this clone: The antigen remains undetermined.

The chain carries TRBV6-1 and TRBJ2-7; weak D call: TRBD1 (7 bases). This clonotype was sampled from a human patient who received an intestinal transplant, so some T cells may come from the graft donor. Here the sequenced sample was ileum tissue, taken around 740 days after intestinal transplantation. Here the CDR3 DNA reads TGTGCCAGCACCCCAGGGGGGCGAGGCACCTACGAGCAGTACTTC. It specifies CASTPGGRGTYEQYF.